A single sample is the source of the 15 T cell receptor beta chains below, sequenced in a study of CD8 T cells in ankylosing spondylitis. TCRdb reanalysed the 5' RACE reads using MiXCR and keeps one entry per CDR3 protein. This table holds 15,000 to 20,000 distinct CDR3 sequences, 7.5% to 9.5% found once. Sequencing input: blood. These receptors originate from a male donor with ankylosing spondylitis or in good health (not recorded which).

This chain joins TRBV5-1 and TRBJ2-5; D uncertain. Trimming cost V 5 bases and J 2 bases, with 16 bases left between them. The V gene's germline CDR1 is SGHRS and CDR2 YFSETQ. This CDR3 comprises 15 residues. CDR3 region: CASSFTLALQETQYF. The CDR3 DNA is TGCGCCAGCAGTTTTACCCTTGCACTTCAAGAGACCCAGTACTTC.

In its sample, this clonotype was seen many times. The V and J genes are TRBV25-1 and TRBJ2-5, with D maybe TRBD2 (6 bases). This CDR3 is built from 15 residues. Germline V gene sequence: CDR1 MGHDK, CDR2 SYGVNS. Between the trimmed V and J ends, which lost 4 bases and 5 bases, there was a span of 17 bases. CDR3 DNA sequence: TGTGCCAGCAGTGGACGGGGGAGGCGGCCGGAGACCCAGTACTTC. Its translation is CASSGRGRRPETQYF.

The chain employs TRBV7-9 and TRBJ1-4; no clear D gene. With 7 bases removed from V and 8 bases from J, the gap between germline ends came to 17 bases. CDR3 length: 14 residues. Germline V gene data show CDR1 as SEHNR and CDR2 as FQNEAQ (reference sequence). The DNA for the CDR3 is TGTGCCAGCACCTCAGGAGGTGGCGGAGAAAAACTGTTTTTT. This gives the protein CASTSGGGGEKLFF.

This clonotype came up many times. This sequence joins TRBV12-3 or TRBV12-4 and TRBJ2-6; D uncertain. V was pared by 6 bases and J by 0 bases, with 18 bases between. The CDR3 loop spans 18 amino acids. CDR3 region: CASRSYSSPTSGANVLTF. As DNA, the CDR3 is TGTGCCAGCAGGTCCTACAGCAGCCCGACCTCTGGGGCCAACGTCCTGACTTTC.

This clonotype was counted at least ten times. The chain has TRBV7-2 and TRBJ2-1; 11 bases match TRBD2. This CDR3 has 15 residues. With V trimmed by 5 bases and J by 4 bases, 4 bases remained unmatched. Germline-derived CDR1 and CDR2 are SGHTA and FQGNSA. This chain's CDR3 is CASSRLAGTYNEQFF. The CDR3 DNA follows: TGTGCCAGCAGCCGACTAGCGGGGACTTACAATGAGCAGTTCTTC.

In this sample, this clonotype turned up many times. Here the CDR3 reads CASSLVLQGFYNEQFF. CDR3 DNA: TGTGCCAGCAGCTTAGTACTACAGGGGTTTTACAATGAGCAGTTCTTC. The rearrangement joins TRBV11-2 to TRBJ2-1; 7 bases align to TRBD1. V gave up 1 base and J gave up 4 bases; unmatched junction bases: 7. Germline-derived CDR1 and CDR2 are SGHAT and FQNNGV. CDR3 length: 16 residues.

The chain combines TRBV12-3 or TRBV12-4 with TRBJ2-1, with 9 bases that match TRBD1. The CDR3 extends over 16 amino acids. The J segment lost 4 bases and the V segment lost 3 bases, leaving 7 bases of the junction unmatched. The CDR3 DNA is TGTGCCAGCAGTTTCCAAGGACAGGGGAATTACAATGAGCAGTTCTTC. This encodes CASSFQGQGNYNEQFF.

This clonotype was recorded many times. The CDR3 spells CASSQDRQVDTQYF. CDR3 DNA sequence: TGTGCCAGCAGCCAAGACCGACAGGTTGATACGCAGTATTTT. The chain joins TRBV7-8 to TRBJ2-3, with D perhaps TRBD1 (6 bases). This CDR3 is built from 14 residues. V gave up 5 bases and J gave up 6 bases, with 15 bases separating them. Germline-derived CDR1 and CDR2 are SGHVS and FQNEAQ.

This clonotype was recorded at least ten times. The V gene is TRBV6-2 or TRBV6-3, the J gene TRBJ2-7, with D maybe TRBD1 (5 bases). The CDR3 sequence is 12 residues long. Germline CDR1 MNHEY, CDR2 SVGEGT. V lost 5 bases to trimming and J lost 1 base, with 6 bases between them. The CDR3 is CASSPGSYEQYF. The CDR3, as DNA: TGTGCCAGCAGTCCAGGGTCCTACGAGCAGTACTTC.

The sample holds many counts of this clonotype. The chain couples TRBV28 to TRBJ1-5; possible D gene TRBD1, 5 bases. The CDR3 extends over 18 amino acids. Looked up from germline, CDR1 is MDHEN and CDR2 is SYDVKM. V was clipped by 5 bases and J by 5 bases, with 25 bases between them. CDR3 sequence: CASSLSKGLGSGDQPQHF. The CDR3 DNA is TGTGCCAGCAGTCTATCTAAAGGGTTAGGGTCGGGGGATCAGCCCCAGCATTTT.

This clonotype was seen a handful of times. The chain couples TRBV6-6 to TRBJ2-2; the D is unclear. CDR1 and CDR2 from the germline V gene are MNHNY and SVGAGI (reference sequence). The CDR3 is 14 residues long. Deletions cut 4 bases from V and 3 bases from J, with 9 bases between. CDR3 bases: TGTGCCAGCAGTTGGTCGCAGGACACCGGGGAGCTGTTTTTT. Residues: CASSWSQDTGELFF.

This clonotype has a handful of counts. This chain connects TRBV20-1 to TRBJ2-2; D is perhaps TRBD2 (5 bases). Per the germline V gene, CDR1 is DFQATT and CDR2 is SNEGSKA (reference sequence). The V end was cut by 1 base, the J end by 3 bases, with 9 bases between. This CDR3 is 14 amino acids long. Here the CDR3 reads CSARVEADTGELFF. DNA for the CDR3: TGCAGTGCTAGAGTGGAGGCCGACACCGGGGAGCTGTTTTTT.

Ten or more counts support this clonotype. The V call is TRBV10-3, the J call TRBJ2-1; no reliable D call. Germline-derived CDR1 and CDR2 are ENHRY and SYGVKD. V was clipped by 0 bases and J by 4 bases, with 10 bases between them. This CDR3 comprises 15 residues. The CDR3 sequence is CAISESRKQYNEQFF. Written as DNA, the CDR3 is TGTGCCATCAGTGAGTCAAGGAAACAGTACAATGAGCAGTTCTTC.

This clonotype has a count of ten or more. This chain uses TRBV5-1 with TRBJ2-2; 7 nucleotides match TRBD1. Trimming at V came to 4 bases and at J to 5 bases, leaving 5 bases not matched to a gene. The CDR3 spans 14 residues. CDR1 and CDR2 from the germline V gene are SGHRS and YFSETQ. The DNA for the CDR3 is TGCGCCAGCAGCCGGGACAGTTCTACCGGGGAGCTGTTTTTT. It encodes CASSRDSSTGELFF.

This clonotype has only a few counts. This chain connects TRBV5-4 to TRBJ2-5; D perhaps matches TRBD2 (6 bases). This CDR3 is 14 amino acids long. The V end lost 0 bases, the J end lost 5 bases, and 11 bases lay between the germline ends. The germline gives CDR1 SGHNT, CDR2 YYREEE (reference sequence). The CDR3 protein is CASSLELARETQYF. In DNA, the CDR3 is TGTGCCAGCAGCTTGGAGCTAGCGAGGGAGACCCAGTACTTC.